The clone carrying this T cell receptor beta chain appeared a few times. CDR1 GTSNPN and CDR2 SVGIG come from the germline V gene (reference sequence). Trimming left V 4 bases short and J 6 bases short, with 29 bases between. This CDR3 is built from 18 residues. This specimen belongs to a study of regulatory T cells in long-lasting Graves disease. Noted time point: newly diagnosed GD, antithyroid drugs for less than 3 months. Researchers made the TCR library from RNA that was extracted from PBMCs. The authors built TCR beta libraries using iRepertoire HTBI primers and Arm-PCR of CDR3 regions. Authors' processing steps: The identification of under 65 TRBV and roughly 14 TRBJ segments was made across samples. TCRdb itself ran the multiplex PCR reads through MiXCR, one entry per CDR3 protein. The V and J calls reflect TCRdb's pipeline rather than the authors' work. The sample shows 560,000 or so distinct CDR3 sequences, 16% of them seen only once.

The same data also went into a second study, on T cells in Graves' hyperthyroidism and ophthalmopathy.

The chain couples TRBV30 to TRBJ2-3; D could derive from TRBD1 or TRBD2 (6 bases each). The receptor's source is a man younger than 30 with Graves disease. The sample consisted of peripheral blood mononuclear cells (PBMCs), taken at new diagnosis, from a patient treated with antithyroid drugs. The CDR3 coding sequence is TGTGCCTGGATTAACCTACGGGGGCAAGGCTCCCCGAGGGATACGCAGTATTTT. Residues: CAWINLRGQGSPRDTQYF.